The 20 T cell receptor beta chains reported below all come from one sample, sequenced in a study of T-cell memory formation after mild COVID-19. Using its own MiXCR run on the 5' RACE reads, TCRdb lists one record per CDR3 protein. Here the sample spans approximately 430,000 distinct CDR3 sequences, about a quarter being singletons. What was sequenced was PBMCs or a T cell subset sorted from them (not recorded which). All receptors come from an adult woman who had mild COVID-19 (a few samples of this study predate the infection). Cell type and time point are not known.

DNA of the CDR3: TGTGCCAGCAGCTTACTGGGGAAGACACCCCTCCACTTT. Translated: CASSLLGKTPLHF. The chain employs TRBV13 and TRBJ1-6; D gene unclear. Germline-derived CDR1 and CDR2 are PRHDT and FYEKMQ (reference sequence). V lost 2 bases and J 11 bases, leaving 10 bases between the germline ends. This CDR3 spans 13 amino acids.

This clonotype was detected ten times or more. The gene calls are TRBV5-6 and TRBJ1-2; perhaps TRBD1 as D (5 bases). Trimming removed 1 base at V and 4 bases at J, with 11 bases between. This CDR3 spans 14 amino acids. The germline CDR1 and CDR2 sequences are SGHDT and YYEEEE. CDR3 DNA: TGTGCCAGCAGCTTGTCGACAGCGATCTATGGCTACACCTTC. This codes for CASSLSTAIYGYTF.

The V and J genes are TRBV7-6 and TRBJ2-2, with 11 bases lining up with TRBD2. The germline gives CDR1 SGHVS, CDR2 FNYEAQ. The CDR3 length is 16 residues. The ends lost 2 bases at V and 2 bases at J; junction bases unmatched: 1. The CDR3 loop is CASSLLAGGNTGELFF. Here the CDR3 DNA reads TGTGCCAGCAGCTTACTAGCGGGAGGCAACACCGGGGAGCTGTTTTTT.

This clonotype was counted only a few times. The chain links TRBV5-1 to TRBJ1-6; perhaps TRBD1 as D (6 bases). This CDR3 is 13 amino acids long. V was shortened by 5 bases and J by 8 bases, with 11 bases between the two germline ends. Germline-derived CDR1 and CDR2 are SGHRS and YFSETQ. The CDR3 loop reads CASRRRQDSPLHF. CDR3 nucleotides: TGCGCCAGCAGGCGGAGACAGGATTCACCCCTCCACTTT.

This clonotype appeared a few times. This chain uses TRBV7-3 with TRBJ1-4; D is unclear. Germline V lookup: CDR1 SGHTA, CDR2 FQGTGA. This CDR3 comprises 15 residues. V was cut by 5 bases and J by 0 bases, with 10 bases left in between. In DNA form, the CDR3 reads TGTGCCAGCAGCCCGCGCAGCGCAACTAATGAAAAACTGTTTTTT. Translation gives CASSPRSATNEKLFF.

The rearrangement uses TRBV7-8 and TRBJ2-1, with TRBD2 matching 11 bases. The V segment lost 5 bases and the J segment 10 bases; nucleotides outside the gene matches: 4. The CDR3 totals 13 residues. Germline V lookup: CDR1 SGHVS, CDR2 FQNEAQ. The CDR3 protein is CASSGVAGGEQFF. The CDR3 DNA sequence: TGTGCCAGCAGCGGGGTAGCGGGGGGGGAGCAGTTCTTC.

The rearrangement joins TRBV12-3 or TRBV12-4 to TRBJ2-2; D is unresolved. V shed 3 bases and J shed 2 bases, with 7 bases lying between them. There are 14 residues in the CDR3. The CDR3 DNA follows: TGTGCCAGCAGTTTTGGGGAAAACACCGGGGAGCTGTTTTTT. Translation gives CASSFGENTGELFF.

This clonotype has a handful of counts. Written as DNA, the CDR3 is TGCAGTGCTAGAGCCTTGACGGGGCTTGCAGATACGCAGTATTTT. It encodes CSARALTGLADTQYF. The chain recombines TRBV20-1 with TRBJ2-3; D may correspond to TRBD1 or TRBD2 (5 bases each). The CDR3 has 15 amino acids. Germline V lookup: CDR1 DFQATT, CDR2 SNEGSKA (reference sequence). The V gene lost 1 base and the J gene lost 4 bases, with 15 bases spanning the gap.

This clonotype was detected only a few times. J is TRBJ1-1 and V is TRBV29-1; 8 bases are a match to TRBD1. Germline values: CDR1 SQVTM, CDR2 ANQGSEA. V lost 5 bases to trimming and J lost 6 bases; unmatched junction nucleotides: 8. The CDR3 contains 13 residues. Here the CDR3 reads CSVRTGRLSEAFF. The CDR3 nucleotides read TGCAGCGTTCGGACAGGGCGGTTATCTGAAGCTTTCTTT.

The chain couples TRBV7-2 to TRBJ2-1; no clear D gene. The CDR3 runs 13 residues. Germline CDR1 reads SGHTA; CDR2 reads FQGNSA. Trimming took off 5 bases at V and 4 bases at J, with 9 bases between the two ends. The CDR3: CASSQTSYNEQFF. CDR3 coding DNA: TGTGCCAGCAGCCAGACCTCTTACAATGAGCAGTTCTTC.

A few counts support this clonotype. This chain joins TRBV25-1 and TRBJ2-3; D may be TRBD1 (7 bases). Trimming left V 2 bases short and J 4 bases short, with 10 bases between. Germline CDR1 is MGHDK and CDR2 is SYGVNS. This CDR3 region has 14 residues. The DNA for the CDR3 is TGTGCCAGCAGTGAAATCAGGGGGGCAGATACGCAGTATTTT. Encoded protein: CASSEIRGADTQYF.

The chain couples TRBV15 to TRBJ2-6; perhaps TRBD2 as D (6 bases). CDR3 length: 15 residues. Germline assignment: CDR1 LNHNV and CDR2 YYDKDF (reference sequence). Between the trimmed V and J ends, which lost 2 bases and 1 base, there was a span of 6 bases. CDR3 sequence reads: CATSRRGSGANVLTF. Here the CDR3 DNA reads TGTGCCACCAGCAGACGGGGGTCTGGGGCCAACGTCCTGACTTTC. The entire variable domain, with the rest obtained from reference TRBV15 and TRBJ2-6, is as follows: DAMVIQNPRYQVTQFGKPVTLSCSQTLNHNVMYWYQQKSSQAPKLLFHYYDKDFNNEADTPDNFQSRRPNTSFCFLDIRSPGLGDTAMYLCATSRRGSGANVLTFGAGSRLTVL.

This clonotype was detected a few times. The gene calls are TRBV7-9 and TRBJ2-7; 9 bases match TRBD2. The CDR3 consists of 14 residues. The germline V gene encodes CDR1 SEHNR and CDR2 FQNEAQ (reference sequence). Trimming cost V 5 bases and J 2 bases; bases outside gene matches: 4. In DNA form, the CDR3 reads TGTGCCAGCAGCCCTAGCGGGAACACCTACGAGCAGTACTTC. This encodes CASSPSGNTYEQYF.

The chain has TRBV27 and TRBJ1-1; the match to TRBD1 covers 7 bases. The V gene's germline CDR1 is MNHEY and CDR2 SMNVEV (reference sequence). The CDR3 extends over 20 amino acids. Trimming removed 5 bases from V and 1 base from J; junction bases left unmatched: 22. The CDR3 sequence is CASSPSPGTVPVKRNTEAFF. As DNA, the CDR3 is TGTGCCAGCAGTCCCTCTCCCGGGACAGTGCCTGTCAAAAGGAACACTGAAGCTTTCTTT.

V gene TRBV20-1 combines with J gene TRBJ2-7; possible D gene TRBD1, 6 bases. The length of the CDR3 is 12 residues. The V gene's germline CDR1 is DFQATT and CDR2 SNEGSKA (reference sequence). CDR3 nucleotides: TGCAGCAATAGGGACACAAGCTACGAGCAGTACTTC. It codes for CSNRDTSYEQYF.

This clonotype was picked up many times. V usage is TRBV5-1 and J usage is TRBJ2-7; the D gene is possibly TRBD1 (6 bases). Per germline, CDR1 SGHRS and CDR2 YFSETQ. This CDR3 has 13 amino acids. V was pared by 5 bases and J by 0 bases, with 9 bases between. CDR3 bases: TGCGCCAGCAGAGAGGGGGTCTCCTACGAGCAGTACTTC. Translated: CASREGVSYEQYF.

The rearrangement uses TRBV7-8 and TRBJ2-7, with TRBD2 matching 8 bases. Trimming at V came to 1 base and at J to 6 bases, leaving 5 bases not matched to a gene. Germline CDR1 and CDR2: SGHVS and FQNEAQ. This CDR3 has 14 residues. The CDR3 protein is CASSLDLTSGEQYF. The CDR3, as DNA: TGTGCCAGCAGCTTAGACCTAACTAGCGGCGAGCAGTACTTC.

The gene calls are TRBV28 and TRBJ2-7; 8 nucleotides align to TRBD1. This CDR3 spans 14 amino acids. CDR1 and CDR2 (germline): MDHEN, SYDVKM. Unmatched junction bases numbered 6, after V lost 5 bases and J lost 3 bases. For the CDR3, the DNA is TGTGCCAGCAGTGTGGGACAGGCCATCTACGAGCAGTACTTC. Its translation is CASSVGQAIYEQYF.

The chain uses TRBV28 and TRBJ1-1; D is unclear. This CDR3 spans 15 amino acids. Germline V gives CDR1 MDHEN, CDR2 SYDVKM. V dropped 7 bases and J dropped 0 bases, with 15 bases sitting between them. CDR3: CASKDLHGLNTEAFF. As DNA, the CDR3 is TGTGCCAGCAAGGACTTACATGGGCTGAACACTGAAGCTTTCTTT.

The chain combines TRBV20-1 with TRBJ2-7; D may be TRBD2 (5 bases). Germline V lookup: CDR1 DFQATT, CDR2 SNEGSKA (reference sequence). Trimming took 3 bases from V and 2 from J, leaving 8 bases between them. The CDR3 consists of 12 residues. The CDR3 is CSASRGTYEQYF. CDR3 bases: TGCAGTGCTAGTCGGGGTACCTACGAGCAGTACTTC.